Given below is one T cell receptor beta chain in context. The data were obtained in a study of CD8+CD57+ T cells in acquired aplastic anemia. Profiling of TCR beta VDJ combinations and CDR3 sequences used genomic DNA as template. A single record per CDR3 protein comes from TCRdb applying MiXCR to the reads. The data contain some 200,000 distinct CDR3 sequences, more than 55% of them singletons. An expansion of CD8+CD57+ cells by flow cytometry had been shown in patients chosen for sequencing. The receptor was isolated from a human donor with aplastic anemia. Sequencing used sorted CD4+, CD8+, or CD8+CD57+ T cells (not recorded which) from PBMCs.

The CDR3 nucleotides are TGTGCCAGCAGCTCAACCGGGACAAAAGGCACAGATACGCAGTATTTT. Translating it yields CASSSTGTKGTDTQYF. The rearrangement joins TRBV5-8 to TRBJ2-3; possibly TRBD1 for D (6 bases). Germline CDR1 reads SGHTS; CDR2 reads YDEGEE. This CDR3 region has 16 residues. V was trimmed by 3 bases and J by 1 base, leaving 15 bases between them.